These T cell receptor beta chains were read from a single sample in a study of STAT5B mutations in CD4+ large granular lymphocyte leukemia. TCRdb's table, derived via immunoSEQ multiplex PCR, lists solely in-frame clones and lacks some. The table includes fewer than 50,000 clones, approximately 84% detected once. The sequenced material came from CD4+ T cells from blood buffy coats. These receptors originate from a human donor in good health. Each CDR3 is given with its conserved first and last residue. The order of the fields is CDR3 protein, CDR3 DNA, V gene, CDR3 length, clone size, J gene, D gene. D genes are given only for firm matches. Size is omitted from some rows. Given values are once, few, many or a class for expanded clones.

CDR3 protein: CASSIGVTQYF
CDR3 DNA: TGTGCCAGCAGTATCGGGGTGACGCAGTATTTT
V gene: TRBV7-9
CDR3 length: 11
clone size: few
J gene: TRBJ2-3
D gene: .

CDR3 protein: CASNFGIGQGTYEQYF
CDR3 DNA: TGCGCCAGCAACTTTGGTATAGGACAGGGAACCTACGAGCAGTACTTC
V gene: TRBV5-1
CDR3 length: 16
clone size: .
J gene: TRBJ2-7
D gene: TRBD1

CDR3 protein: CASSLRAGVSTDTQYF
CDR3 DNA: TGTGCCAGCAGCTTGAGAGCGGGGGTTAGCACAGATACGCAGTATTTT
V gene: TRBV5-4
CDR3 length: 16
clone size: once
J gene: TRBJ2-3
D gene: TRBD2

CDR3 protein: CASSFVASGGGTDTQYF
CDR3 DNA: TGTGCCAGCAGTTTTGTGGCGAGCGGGGGAGGCACAGATACGCAGTATTTT
V gene: TRBV27
CDR3 length: 17
clone size: .
J gene: TRBJ2-3
D gene: TRBD2

CDR3 protein: CASSYSGPSYNEQFF
CDR3 DNA: TGTGCCAGCAGCTATAGCGGTCCCTCCTACAATGAGCAGTTCTTC
V gene: TRBV11-1
CDR3 length: 15
clone size: once
J gene: TRBJ2-1
D gene: .

CDR3 protein: CASSPPSGRVNEQFF
CDR3 DNA: TGTGCCAGCAGTCCCCCCAGCGGGAGGGTAAATGAGCAGTTCTTC
V gene: TRBV6-1
CDR3 length: 15
clone size: .
J gene: TRBJ2-1
D gene: TRBD2

CDR3 protein: CASSDPKGDSNTEAFF
CDR3 DNA: TGTGCCAGCAGTGACCCAAAGGGGGATTCGAACACTGAAGCTTTCTTT
V gene: TRBV6-4
CDR3 length: 16
clone size: few
J gene: TRBJ1-1
D gene: .

CDR3 protein: CATSKGDRNYGYTF
CDR3 DNA: TGTGCCACCAGCAAGGGCGACAGAAACTATGGCTACACCTTC
V gene: TRBV15
CDR3 length: 14
clone size: .
J gene: TRBJ1-2
D gene: .

CDR3 protein: CASSDSGYVERHKSNQPQHF
CDR3 DNA: TGTGCCAGCAGTGACTCCGGGTACGTTGAGAGGCACAAATCCAATCAGCCCCAGCATTTT
V gene: TRBV6-4
CDR3 length: 20
clone size: .
J gene: TRBJ1-5
D gene: .

CDR3 protein: CSARVMETQYF
CDR3 DNA: TGCAGTGCTAGAGTAATGGAGACCCAGTACTTC
V gene: TRBV20-1
CDR3 length: 11
clone size: .
J gene: TRBJ2-5
D gene: .

CDR3 protein: CASSSKGPYEQYF
CDR3 DNA: TGTGCCAGCAGTTCGAAGGGGCCCTACGAGCAGTACTTC
V gene: TRBV7-9
CDR3 length: 13
clone size: .
J gene: TRBJ2-7
D gene: .

CDR3 protein: CASSIGGGRNTEAFF
CDR3 DNA: TGTGCCAGTAGTATTGGGGGGGGGCGGAACACTGAAGCTTTCTTT
V gene: TRBV19
CDR3 length: 15
clone size: .
J gene: TRBJ1-1
D gene: .

CDR3 protein: CASSPSGGDTGELFF
CDR3 DNA: TGTGCCAGCAGCCCTAGCGGGGGGGACACCGGGGAGCTGTTTTTT
V gene: TRBV4-2
CDR3 length: 15
clone size: .
J gene: TRBJ2-2
D gene: TRBD2

CDR3 protein: CASSSGLSAEPLHF
CDR3 DNA: TGCGCCAGCAGCTCGGGTCTATCTGCCGAACCCCTCCACTTT
V gene: TRBV5-1
CDR3 length: 14
clone size: .
J gene: TRBJ1-6
D gene: .

CDR3 protein: CATAPPGQGASPLHF
CDR3 DNA: TGTGCCACAGCTCCCCCGGGACAGGGGGCCTCACCCCTCCACTTT
V gene: TRBV27
CDR3 length: 15
clone size: .
J gene: TRBJ1-6
D gene: TRBD1

CDR3 protein: CASSLGGPDYGYTF
CDR3 DNA: TGTGCCAGCAGTTTGGGGGGGCCGGACTATGGCTACACCTTC
V gene: TRBV6-5
CDR3 length: 14
clone size: .
J gene: TRBJ1-2
D gene: .

CDR3 protein: CASSEGPGAYGYTF
CDR3 DNA: TGTGCCAGCAGTGAGGGGCCAGGGGCATATGGCTACACCTTC
V gene: TRBV25-1
CDR3 length: 14
clone size: .
J gene: TRBJ1-2
D gene: .

CDR3 protein: CASSIGPQRPDTQYF
CDR3 DNA: TGTGCCAGTAGTATAGGACCTCAACGGCCAGATACGCAGTATTTT
V gene: TRBV19
CDR3 length: 15
clone size: .
J gene: TRBJ2-3
D gene: .

CDR3 protein: CAISESPGLALNEQFF
CDR3 DNA: TGTGCCATCAGTGAGTCACCGGGACTAGCACTCAATGAGCAGTTCTTC
V gene: TRBV10-3
CDR3 length: 16
clone size: .
J gene: TRBJ2-1
D gene: TRBD2

CDR3 protein: CASSVGGQADTQYF
CDR3 DNA: TGTGCCAGCAGTGTGGGGGGCCAGGCAGATACGCAGTATTTT
V gene: TRBV28
CDR3 length: 14
clone size: .
J gene: TRBJ2-3
D gene: .

CDR3 protein: CASSQQALRETQYF
CDR3 DNA: TGCGCCAGCAGCCAACAGGCCCTGAGGGAGACCCAGTACTTC
V gene: TRBV4-1
CDR3 length: 14
clone size: .
J gene: TRBJ2-5
D gene: .

CDR3 protein: CASSLAETNSYNEQFF
CDR3 DNA: TGTGCCAGCAGCTTAGCGGAGACTAACTCCTACAATGAGCAGTTCTTC
V gene: TRBV11-1
CDR3 length: 16
clone size: .
J gene: TRBJ2-1
D gene: .

CDR3 protein: CASSLVSEGEYEQYF
CDR3 DNA: TGTGCCAGCAGCTTAGTCTCAGAAGGGGAGTACGAGCAGTACTTC
V gene: TRBV7-6
CDR3 length: 15
clone size: .
J gene: TRBJ2-7
D gene: .

CDR3 protein: CASSSLGQANEKLFF
CDR3 DNA: TGCGCCAGCAGCTCCCTAGGACAGGCGAATGAAAAACTGTTTTTT
V gene: TRBV4-1
CDR3 length: 15
clone size: few
J gene: TRBJ1-4
D gene: TRBD1

CDR3 protein: CASSLNRDRTYEQYF
CDR3 DNA: TGTGCCAGCAGCTTAAACCGGGACAGGACCTACGAGCAGTACTTC
V gene: TRBV7-2
CDR3 length: 15
clone size: few
J gene: TRBJ2-7
D gene: TRBD1

CDR3 protein: CASSWGSGDEQYF
CDR3 DNA: TGCGCCAGCAGCTGGGGATCCGGGGACGAGCAGTACTTC
V gene: TRBV5-1
CDR3 length: 13
clone size: .
J gene: TRBJ2-7
D gene: .

CDR3 protein: CASSWGDNSPLHF
CDR3 DNA: TGTGCCAGCAGCTGGGGGGATAATTCACCCCTCCACTTT
V gene: TRBV7-3
CDR3 length: 13
clone size: .
J gene: TRBJ1-6
D gene: .

CDR3 protein: CASSSSTGSGSPLHF
CDR3 DNA: TGTGCCAGTAGTTCCTCGACAGGGTCAGGATCACCCCTCCACTTT
V gene: TRBV19
CDR3 length: 15
clone size: few
J gene: TRBJ1-6
D gene: TRBD1